This is a list of T cell receptor beta chains from one sample in a study of blood T cells in healthy people across ages. Each CDR3 protein is one row after TCRdb ran MiXCR on the 5' RACE reads. The sample lists 800,000 or so distinct CDR3 sequences, under 80% occurring once. Sequencing was performed on blood. These receptors were taken from a man younger than 40 in good health. CDR3s include the opening cysteine and the closing phenylalanine or tryptophan.

v_call cdr3_aa
TRBV20-1 CSAPRTSGGFTDTQYF
TRBV9 CASSVAGARTDTQYF
TRBV12-3/TRBV12-4 CASSPRTGERKLFF
TRBV12-3/TRBV12-4 CASSFYAGDTDTQYF
TRBV6-2/TRBV6-3 CASSLKRRAGGPYEQFF
TRBV20-1 CSATDAIGTGELFF
TRBV29-1 CSAHGGEAYEQYF
TRBV7-2 CASSLLDQETQYF
TRBV7-9 CASSFILNPDTQYF
TRBV5-5 CASSLHVGREQYF
TRBV5-1 CASGLWEGGLDEQFF
TRBV28 CASSHETQYF
TRBV6-5 CASSRPGGAGYNEQFF
TRBV7-9 CASSLVMGEQFF
TRBV29-1 CSARLAGPGDTQYF
TRBV12-3/TRBV12-4 CTSSPDRVRTQYF
TRBV6-6 CASSFQGDEQFF
TRBV20-1 CSARDPGQTNQPQHF
TRBV25-1 CASSGQFNSPLHF
TRBV6-2/TRBV6-3 CASSYGTSRDNEQFF
TRBV19 CASSSGWRGSSYEQYF
TRBV9 CASSVWGYEQYF
TRBV10-3 CAISESGGENIQYF
TRBV7-3 CASSLDLLDTQYF
TRBV5-1 CASSTNGVRNSPLHF
TRBV13 CASSLVDGGAVFEQFF
TRBV3-1 CASSLVAWGINEQFF
TRBV12-3/TRBV12-4 CASSSLDRAQPQHF
TRBV9 CASSGPTISLVNEQFF
TRBV6-1 CASPGQGEQYF
TRBV9 CASSVTGTSGGAGNEQFF
TRBV5-6 CASIGAEYNEQFF
TRBV6-5 CASSYSMGAGNAPDTQYF
TRBV5-1 CASSSSGGGVYEQYF
TRBV3-1 CASSQEGARGRTQYF
TRBV7-2 CVSSSKTEAFF
TRBV10-3 CAISESTGNHGYTF
TRBV5-1 CASSLGQAGETQYF
TRBV4-3 CASSQTLTGSLGEQYF